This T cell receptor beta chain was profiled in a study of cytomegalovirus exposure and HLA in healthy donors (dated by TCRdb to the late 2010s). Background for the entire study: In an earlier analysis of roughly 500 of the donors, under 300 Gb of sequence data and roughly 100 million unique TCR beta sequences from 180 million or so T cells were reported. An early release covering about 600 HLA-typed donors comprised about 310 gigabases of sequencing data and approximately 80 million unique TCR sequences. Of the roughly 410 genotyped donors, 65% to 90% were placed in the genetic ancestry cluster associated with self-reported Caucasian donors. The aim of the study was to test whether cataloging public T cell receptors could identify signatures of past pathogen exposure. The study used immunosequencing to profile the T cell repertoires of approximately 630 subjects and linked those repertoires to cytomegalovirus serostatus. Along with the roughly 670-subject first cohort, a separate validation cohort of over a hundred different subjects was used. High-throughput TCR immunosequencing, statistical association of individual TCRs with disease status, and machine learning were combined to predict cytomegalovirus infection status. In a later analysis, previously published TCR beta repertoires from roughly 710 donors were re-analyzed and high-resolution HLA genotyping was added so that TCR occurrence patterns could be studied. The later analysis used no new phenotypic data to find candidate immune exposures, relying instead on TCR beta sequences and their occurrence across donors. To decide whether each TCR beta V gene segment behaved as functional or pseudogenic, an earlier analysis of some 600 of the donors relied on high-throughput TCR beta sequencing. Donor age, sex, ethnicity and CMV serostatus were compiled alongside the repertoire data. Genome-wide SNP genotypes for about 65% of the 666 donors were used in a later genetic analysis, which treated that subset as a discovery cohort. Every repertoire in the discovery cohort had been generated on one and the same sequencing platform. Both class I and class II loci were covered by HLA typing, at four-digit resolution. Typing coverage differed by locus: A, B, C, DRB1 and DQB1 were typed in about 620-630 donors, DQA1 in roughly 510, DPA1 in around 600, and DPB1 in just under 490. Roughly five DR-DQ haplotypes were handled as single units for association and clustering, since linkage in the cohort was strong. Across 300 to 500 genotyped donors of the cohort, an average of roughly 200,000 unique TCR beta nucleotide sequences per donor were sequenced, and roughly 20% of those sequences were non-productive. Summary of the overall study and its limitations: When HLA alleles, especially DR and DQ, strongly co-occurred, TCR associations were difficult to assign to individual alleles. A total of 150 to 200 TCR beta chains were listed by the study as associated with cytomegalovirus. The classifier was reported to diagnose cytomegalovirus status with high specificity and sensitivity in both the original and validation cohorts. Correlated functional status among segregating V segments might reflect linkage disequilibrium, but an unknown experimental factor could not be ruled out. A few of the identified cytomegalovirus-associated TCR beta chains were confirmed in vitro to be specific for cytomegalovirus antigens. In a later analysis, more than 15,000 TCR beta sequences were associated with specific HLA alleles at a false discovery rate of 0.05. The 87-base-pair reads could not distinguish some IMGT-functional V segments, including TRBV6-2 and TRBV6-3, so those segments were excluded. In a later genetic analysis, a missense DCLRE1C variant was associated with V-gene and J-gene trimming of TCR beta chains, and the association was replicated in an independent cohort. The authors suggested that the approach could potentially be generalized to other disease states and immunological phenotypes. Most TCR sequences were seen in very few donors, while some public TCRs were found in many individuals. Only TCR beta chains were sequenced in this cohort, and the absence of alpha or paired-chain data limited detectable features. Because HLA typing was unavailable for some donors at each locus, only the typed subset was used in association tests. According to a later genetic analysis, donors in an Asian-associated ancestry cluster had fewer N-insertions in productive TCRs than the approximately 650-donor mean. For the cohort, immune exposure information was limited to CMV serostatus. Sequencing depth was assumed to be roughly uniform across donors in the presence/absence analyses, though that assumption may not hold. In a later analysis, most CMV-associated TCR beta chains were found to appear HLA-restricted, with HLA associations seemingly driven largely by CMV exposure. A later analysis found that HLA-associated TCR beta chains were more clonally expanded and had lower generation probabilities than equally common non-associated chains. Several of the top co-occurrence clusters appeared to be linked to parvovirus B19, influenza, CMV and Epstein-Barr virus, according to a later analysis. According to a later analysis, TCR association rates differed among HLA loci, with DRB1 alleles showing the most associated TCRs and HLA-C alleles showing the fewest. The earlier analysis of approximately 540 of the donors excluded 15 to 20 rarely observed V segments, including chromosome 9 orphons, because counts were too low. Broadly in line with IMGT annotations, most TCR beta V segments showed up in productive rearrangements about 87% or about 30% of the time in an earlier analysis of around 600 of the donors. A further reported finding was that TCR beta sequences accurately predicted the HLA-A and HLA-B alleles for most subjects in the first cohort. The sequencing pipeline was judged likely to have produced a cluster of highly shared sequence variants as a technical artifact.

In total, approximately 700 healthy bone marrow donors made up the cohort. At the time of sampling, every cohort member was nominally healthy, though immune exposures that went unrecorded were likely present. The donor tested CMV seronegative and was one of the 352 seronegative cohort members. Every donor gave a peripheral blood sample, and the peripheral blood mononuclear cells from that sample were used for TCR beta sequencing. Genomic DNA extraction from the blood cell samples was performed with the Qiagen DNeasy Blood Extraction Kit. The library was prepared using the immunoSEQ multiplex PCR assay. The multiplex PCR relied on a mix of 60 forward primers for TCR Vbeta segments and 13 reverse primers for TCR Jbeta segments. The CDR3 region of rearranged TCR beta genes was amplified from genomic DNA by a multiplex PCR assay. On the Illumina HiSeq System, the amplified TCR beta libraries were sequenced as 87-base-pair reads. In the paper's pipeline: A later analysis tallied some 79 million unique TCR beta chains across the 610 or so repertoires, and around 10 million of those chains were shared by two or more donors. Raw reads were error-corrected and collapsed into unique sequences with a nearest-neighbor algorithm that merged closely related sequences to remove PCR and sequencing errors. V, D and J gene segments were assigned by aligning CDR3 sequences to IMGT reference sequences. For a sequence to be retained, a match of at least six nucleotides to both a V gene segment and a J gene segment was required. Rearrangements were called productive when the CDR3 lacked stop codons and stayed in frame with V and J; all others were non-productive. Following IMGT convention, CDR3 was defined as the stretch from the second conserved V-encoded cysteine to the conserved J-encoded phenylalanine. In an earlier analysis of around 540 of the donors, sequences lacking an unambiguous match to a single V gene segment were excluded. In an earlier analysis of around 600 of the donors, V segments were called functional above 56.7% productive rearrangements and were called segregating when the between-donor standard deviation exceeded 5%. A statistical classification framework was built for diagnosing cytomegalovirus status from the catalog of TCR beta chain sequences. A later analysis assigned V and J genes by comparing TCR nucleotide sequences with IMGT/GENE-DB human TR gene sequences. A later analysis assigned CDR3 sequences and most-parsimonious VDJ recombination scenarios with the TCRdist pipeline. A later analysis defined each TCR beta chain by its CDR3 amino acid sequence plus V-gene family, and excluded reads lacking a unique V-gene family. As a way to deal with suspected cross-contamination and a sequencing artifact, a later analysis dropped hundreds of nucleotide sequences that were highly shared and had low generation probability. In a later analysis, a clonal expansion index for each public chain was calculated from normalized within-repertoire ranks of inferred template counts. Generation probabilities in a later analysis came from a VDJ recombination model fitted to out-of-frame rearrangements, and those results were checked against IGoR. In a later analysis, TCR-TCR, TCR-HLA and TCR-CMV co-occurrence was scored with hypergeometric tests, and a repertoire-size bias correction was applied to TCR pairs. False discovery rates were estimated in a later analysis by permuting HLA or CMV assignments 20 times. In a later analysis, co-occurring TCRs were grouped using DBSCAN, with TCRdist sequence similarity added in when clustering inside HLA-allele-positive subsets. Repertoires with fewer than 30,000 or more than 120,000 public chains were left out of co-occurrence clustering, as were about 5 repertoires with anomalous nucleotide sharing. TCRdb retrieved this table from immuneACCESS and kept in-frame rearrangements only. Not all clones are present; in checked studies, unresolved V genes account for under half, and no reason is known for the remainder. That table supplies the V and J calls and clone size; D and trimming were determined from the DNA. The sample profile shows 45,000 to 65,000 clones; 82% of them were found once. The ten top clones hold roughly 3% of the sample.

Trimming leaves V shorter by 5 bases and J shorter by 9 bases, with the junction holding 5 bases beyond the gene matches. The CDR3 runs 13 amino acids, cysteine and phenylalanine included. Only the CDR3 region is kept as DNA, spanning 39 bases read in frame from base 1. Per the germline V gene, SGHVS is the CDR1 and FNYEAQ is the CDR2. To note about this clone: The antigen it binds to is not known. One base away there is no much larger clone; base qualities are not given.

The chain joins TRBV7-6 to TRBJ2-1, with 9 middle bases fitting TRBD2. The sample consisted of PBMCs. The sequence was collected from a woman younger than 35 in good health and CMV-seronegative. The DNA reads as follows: TGTGCCAGCAGCAAGCGGGAGGCTTTTGAGCAGTTCTTC. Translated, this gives CASSKREAFEQFF.